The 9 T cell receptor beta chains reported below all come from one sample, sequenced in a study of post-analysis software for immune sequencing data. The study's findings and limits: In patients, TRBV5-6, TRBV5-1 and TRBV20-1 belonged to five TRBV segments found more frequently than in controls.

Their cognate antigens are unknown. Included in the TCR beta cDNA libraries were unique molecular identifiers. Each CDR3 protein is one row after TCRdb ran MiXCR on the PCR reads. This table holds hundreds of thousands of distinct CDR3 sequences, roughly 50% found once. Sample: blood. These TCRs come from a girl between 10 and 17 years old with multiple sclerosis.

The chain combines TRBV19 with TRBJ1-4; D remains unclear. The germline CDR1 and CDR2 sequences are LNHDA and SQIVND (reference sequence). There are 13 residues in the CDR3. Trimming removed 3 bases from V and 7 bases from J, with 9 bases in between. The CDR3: CASSIISAEKLFF. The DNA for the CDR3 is TGTGCCAGTAGTATCATCTCGGCTGAAAAACTGTTTTTT.

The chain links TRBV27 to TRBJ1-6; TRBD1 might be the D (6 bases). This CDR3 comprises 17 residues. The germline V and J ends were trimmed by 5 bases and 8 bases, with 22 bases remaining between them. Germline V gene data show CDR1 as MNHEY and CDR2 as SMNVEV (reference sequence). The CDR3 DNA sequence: TGTGCCAGCAGTCGTTCCCCCAGGGGCCCTTTGTATTCACCCCTCCACTTT. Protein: CASSRSPRGPLYSPLHF.

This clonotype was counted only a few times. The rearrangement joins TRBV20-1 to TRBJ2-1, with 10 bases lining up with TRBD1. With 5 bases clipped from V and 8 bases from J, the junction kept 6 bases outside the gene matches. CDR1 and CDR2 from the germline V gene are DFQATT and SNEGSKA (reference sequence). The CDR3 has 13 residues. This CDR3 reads CSARQGAGDEQFF. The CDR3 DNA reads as TGCAGTGCTCGACAGGGGGCAGGTGATGAGCAGTTCTTC.

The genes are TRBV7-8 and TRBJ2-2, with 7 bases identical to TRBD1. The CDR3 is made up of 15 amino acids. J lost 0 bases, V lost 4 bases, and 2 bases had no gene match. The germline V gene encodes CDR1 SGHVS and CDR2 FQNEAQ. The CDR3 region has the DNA TGTGCCAGCAGCTATGGACAGGCGAACACCGGGGAGCTGTTTTTT. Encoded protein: CASSYGQANTGELFF.

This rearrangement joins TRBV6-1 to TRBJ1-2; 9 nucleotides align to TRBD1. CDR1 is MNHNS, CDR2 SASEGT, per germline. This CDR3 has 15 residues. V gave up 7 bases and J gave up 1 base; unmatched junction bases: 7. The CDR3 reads CASNAPGQGNYGYTF. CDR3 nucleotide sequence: TGTGCCAGCAACGCCCCGGGACAGGGTAACTATGGCTACACCTTC.

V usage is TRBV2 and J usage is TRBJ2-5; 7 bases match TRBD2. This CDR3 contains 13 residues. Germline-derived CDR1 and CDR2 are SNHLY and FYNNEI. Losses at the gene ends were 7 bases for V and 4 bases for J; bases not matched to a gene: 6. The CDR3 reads CASNPGGRETQYF. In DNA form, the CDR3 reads TGTGCCAGCAATCCGGGAGGAAGAGAGACCCAGTACTTC.

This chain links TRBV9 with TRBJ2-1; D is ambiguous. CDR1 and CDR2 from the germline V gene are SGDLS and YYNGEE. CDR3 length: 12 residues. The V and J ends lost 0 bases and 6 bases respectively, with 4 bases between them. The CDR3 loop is CASSVGTNEQFF. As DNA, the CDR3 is TGTGCCAGCAGCGTAGGCACCAATGAGCAGTTCTTC.

The CDR3 protein is CSARPGHLINSPLHF. For the CDR3, the DNA is TGCAGTGCTAGACCGGGACACCTGATTAATTCACCCCTCCACTTT. The chain is built from TRBV20-1 and TRBJ1-6, with D maybe TRBD1 (6 bases). Germline-derived CDR1 and CDR2 are DFQATT and SNEGSKA (reference sequence). This CDR3 is 15 amino acids long. The germline V and J ends were trimmed by 2 bases and 6 bases, with 14 bases remaining between them.

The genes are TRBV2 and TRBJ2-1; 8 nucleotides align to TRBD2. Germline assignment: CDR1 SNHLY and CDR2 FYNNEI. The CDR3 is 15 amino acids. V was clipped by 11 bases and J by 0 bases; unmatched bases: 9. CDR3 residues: CAGTLTSDSYNEQFF. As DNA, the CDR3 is TGTGCCGGCACCTTGACTAGCGACTCCTACAATGAGCAGTTCTTC.